Shown below are 25 T cell receptor beta chains from a single sample sequenced in a study of control samples from healthy donors and cancer patients. The method was immunoSEQ multiplex PCR; TCRdb's version includes in-frame clones alone and lacks a portion of them. The data show 150,000 to 200,000 clones, 80% to 95% seen once. Sequences were obtained from blood. The receptors were gathered from a woman aged 30 to 39 in good health.

This clone was seen a single time. J is TRBJ2-7 and V is TRBV28, with TRBD2 matching 9 bases. This CDR3 is built from 14 residues. The germline CDR1 and CDR2 sequences are MDHEN and SYDVKM. The V and J ends lost 5 bases and 5 bases, in that order; junction bases with no gene match: 7. The CDR3: CASSIGTSSHEQYF. In nucleotides, the CDR3 is TGTGCCAGCAGTATAGGGACTAGCAGCCACGAGCAGTACTTC.

The CDR3 here is CASSLEAVGQPQHF. In DNA form, the CDR3 reads TGTGCCAGCAGCTTGGAGGCGGTAGGTCAGCCCCAGCATTTT. The chain has TRBV7-9 and TRBJ1-5, with D hard to call. This CDR3 spans 14 amino acids. Germline CDR1 and CDR2: SEHNR and FQNEAQ (reference sequence). Between the trimmed V and J ends, which lost 3 bases and 6 bases, there was a span of 12 bases.

The V and J genes are TRBV27 and TRBJ1-5; D is uncertain. V lost 3 bases, J lost 4 bases, and 10 bases lay in between. The CDR3 is made up of 14 amino acids. Germline lookup yields CDR1 MNHEY and CDR2 SMNVEV (reference sequence). CDR3 DNA: TGTGCCAGCAGTTTGTGGGATGGGAATCAGCCCCAGCATTTT. It specifies CASSLWDGNQPQHF.

This sequence joins TRBV4-3 and TRBJ2-7; 9 positions agree with TRBD1. Germline CDR1 is LGHNA and CDR2 is YSLEER. The CDR3 contains 15 residues. Trimming at V came to 1 base and at J to 7 bases, leaving 8 bases not matched to a gene. This CDR3 reads CASSQGTGEGKEQYF. The CDR3 DNA reads TGCGCCAGCAGCCAAGGGACAGGGGAAGGAAAAGAGCAGTACTTC.

V gene TRBV14 combines with J gene TRBJ2-7; a weak D match, TRBD2 (5 bases). This CDR3 contains 13 residues. Germline CDR1 is SGHDN and CDR2 is FVKESK. Trimming shortened V by 3 bases and J by 3 bases, and 9 bases separated the two germline ends. The CDR3 spells CASSHPGIYEQYF. CDR3 nucleotide sequence: TGTGCCAGCAGCCATCCGGGAATCTACGAGCAGTACTTC.

The rearrangement joins TRBV6-6 to TRBJ2-1, with 11 bases matching TRBD2. This CDR3 is built from 15 residues. Per germline, CDR1 MNHNY and CDR2 SVGAGI (reference sequence). V lost 6 bases to trimming and J lost 3 bases; unmatched junction nucleotides: 4. CDR3 sequence: CASSKGLAVYNEQFF. For the CDR3, the DNA is TGTGCCAGCAGCAAGGGACTAGCGGTCTACAATGAGCAGTTCTTC.

This chain joins TRBV5-1 and TRBJ2-3, with TRBD2 as a possible D gene (5 bases). Germline V lookup: CDR1 SGHRS, CDR2 YFSETQ. V was shortened by 2 bases and J by 2 bases, with 12 bases between the two germline ends. CDR3 length equals 15 residues. In nucleotides, the CDR3 is TGCGCCAGCAGCTTTAACGGGAAATTCACAGATACGCAGTATTTT. Its translation: CASSFNGKFTDTQYF.

V and J are TRBV4-3 and TRBJ1-6; D remains unclear. From germline, CDR1 is LGHNA and CDR2 YSLEER. V gave up 1 base and J gave up 4 bases, with 11 bases separating them. This CDR3 comprises 16 residues. CDR3 nucleotide sequence: TGCGCCAGCAGCCAAGGCGGGGTTATATATAATTCACCCCTCCACTTT. Amino acid sequence: CASSQGGVIYNSPLHF.

The genes are TRBV7-8 and TRBJ2-7, with D uncertain. Trimming cost V 6 bases and J 3 bases, with 6 bases left between them. Germline values: CDR1 SGHVS, CDR2 FQNEAQ. The CDR3 covers 11 residues. This CDR3 reads CASSSRYEQYF. The CDR3, as DNA: TGTGCCAGCAGTTCCCGCTACGAGCAGTACTTC. Full variable domain (outside the CDR3, taken from reference TRBV7-8 and TRBJ2-7): GAGVSQSPRYKVAKRGQDVALRCDPISGHVSLFWYQQALGQGPEFLTYFQNEAQLDKSGLPSDRFFAERPEGSVSTLKIQRTQQEDSAVYLCASSSRYEQYFGPGTRLTVT.

This clone was detected only once. The rearrangement joins TRBV7-3 to TRBJ1-1; D remains ambiguous. The CDR3 runs 15 residues. Germline lookup yields CDR1 SGHTA and CDR2 FQGTGA. The V gene lost 5 bases and the J gene lost 3 bases, with 16 bases spanning the gap. The DNA of the CDR3 is TGTGCCAGCAGCCTCATGGGTGGTAGAGACACTGAAGCTTTCTTT. Translated: CASSLMGGRDTEAFF. The variable domain in full, completed from reference TRBV7-3 and TRBJ1-1, reads GAGVSQTPSNKVTEKGKYVELRCDPISGHTALYWYRQSLGQGPEFLIYFQGTGAADDSGLPNDRFFAVRPEGSVSTLKIQRTERGDSAVYLCASSLMGGRDTEAFFGQGTRLTVV.

This chain uses TRBV18 with TRBJ2-5, with 9 bases identical to TRBD2. The germline V gene encodes CDR1 KGHSH and CDR2 LQKENI. Germline trimming cut 4 bases from V and 2 bases from J; bases unmatched to any gene: 14. This CDR3 is built from 18 residues. The CDR3 loop is CASSRVVTTSGEQETQYF. Written as DNA, the CDR3 is TGTGCCAGCTCACGGGTTGTGACGACTAGCGGAGAACAAGAGACCCAGTACTTC.

DNA of the CDR3: TGTGCCAGCAGTGGCATTAACCAAGAGACCCAGTACTTC. Translation gives CASSGINQETQYF. The chain uses TRBV6-2 or TRBV6-3 and TRBJ2-5, with D unresolved. This CDR3 contains 13 residues. Germline V gene sequence: CDR1 MNHEY, CDR2 SVGEGT. V gave up 5 bases and J gave up 0 bases, with 7 bases separating them.

V usage is TRBV5-1 and J usage is TRBJ2-3; 8 positions match TRBD2. Germline V CDR1 and CDR2: SGHRS, YFSETQ. Losses at the gene ends were 1 base for V and 5 bases for J; bases not matched to a gene: 9. The CDR3 covers 16 residues. The DNA of the CDR3 is TGCGCCAGCAGCTTGACGAGCGGGAGTCTCAGAGATACGCAGTATTTT. Protein product: CASSLTSGSLRDTQYF.

The CDR3 DNA is TGTGCCAGCAGCTCAGACGACGGCTACACCTTC. It specifies CASSSDDGYTF. The chain combines TRBV6-2 or TRBV6-3 with TRBJ1-2, with D unresolved. The germline gives CDR1 MNHEY, CDR2 SVGEGT. CDR3 length: 11 residues. Trimming removed 6 bases at V and 8 bases at J, with 10 bases between.

The rearrangement uses TRBV28 and TRBJ1-4; D gene ambiguous. Deletions cut 3 bases from V and 6 bases from J, with 5 bases between. Germline V CDR1 and CDR2: MDHEN, SYDVKM. CDR3 length: 12 amino acids. The CDR3: CASSFGYEKLFF. The CDR3 region has the DNA TGTGCCAGCAGTTTCGGCTATGAAAAACTGTTTTTT.

This chain joins TRBV3-1 (or the pseudogene TRBV3-2) and TRBJ2-7; 10 bases align to TRBD2. V was pared by 2 bases and J by 5 bases, with 18 bases of the junction left unmatched. The CDR3 contains 19 residues. CDR1 and CDR2 (germline): LGHDT, YNNKEL (reference sequence). CDR3 amino acids: CASSQYGLAGAKRGNEQYF. The CDR3 region has the DNA TGTGCCAGCAGCCAATATGGGCTAGCGGGAGCGAAGAGGGGGAACGAGCAGTACTTC.

The genes are TRBV18 and TRBJ1-2; the D gene is possibly TRBD1 (5 bases). In germline, CDR1 is KGHSH, CDR2 LQKENI. V was shortened by 3 bases and J by 0 bases, with 11 bases between the two germline ends. The CDR3 runs 15 residues. CDR3 sequence: CASSPGETANYGYTF. DNA for the CDR3: TGTGCCAGCTCACCGGGGGAGACGGCTAACTATGGCTACACCTTC.

The chain carries TRBV29-1 and TRBJ1-1; 8 bases agree with TRBD1. CDR3 size: 12 residues. Germline lookup yields CDR1 SQVTM and CDR2 ANQGSEA. Germline trimming cut 3 bases from V and 6 bases from J; bases unmatched to any gene: 3. CDR3 residues: CSVETQGAEAFF. Here the CDR3 DNA reads TGCAGCGTTGAGACACAGGGGGCTGAAGCTTTCTTT. Looking up the rest from reference TRBV29-1 and TRBJ1-1 gives the full variable domain: SAVISQKPSRDICQRGTSLTIQCQVDSQVTMMFWYRQQPGQSLTLIATANQGSEATYESGFVIDKFPISRPNLTFSTLTVSNMSPEDSSIYLCSVETQGAEAFFGQGTRLTVV.

This rearrangement joins TRBV4-2 to TRBJ2-5; no reliable D call. The CDR3 runs to 15 residues. The germline V gene has CDR1 LGHNA and CDR2 YNFKEQ. V dropped 0 bases and J dropped 5 bases, with 13 bases sitting between them. In nucleotides, the CDR3 is TGTGCCAGCAGCCAAGATAGGAATGGTGAGGAGACCCAGTACTTC. Translating it yields CASSQDRNGEETQYF.

V usage is TRBV27 and J usage is TRBJ2-7; D gene uncertain. Between the trimmed V and J ends, which lost 3 bases and 3 bases, there was a span of 6 bases. This CDR3 has 12 amino acids. Germline loops: CDR1 MNHEY, CDR2 SMNVEV (reference sequence). The CDR3 nucleotides are TGTGCCAGCAGTTTTAGAGGCTACGAGCAGTACTTC. Translated: CASSFRGYEQYF.

V gene TRBV24-1 combines with J gene TRBJ2-1; D call uncertain. CDR1 is KGHDR, CDR2 SFDVKD, per germline. The length of the CDR3 is 13 residues. V lost 3 bases, J lost 3 bases, and 5 bases lay in between. The CDR3 loop is CATSDPIYNEQFF. The CDR3, as DNA: TGTGCCACCAGTGATCCGATCTACAATGAGCAGTTCTTC.

The V and J genes are TRBV29-1 and TRBJ2-6, with no clear D. Germline V gene sequence: CDR1 SQVTM, CDR2 ANQGSEA. V was trimmed by 3 bases and J by 0 bases, leaving 12 bases between them. The CDR3 has 16 amino acids. The CDR3 spells CSVETDLNSGANVLTF. Written as DNA, the CDR3 is TGCAGCGTTGAGACGGACCTTAACTCTGGGGCCAACGTCCTGACTTTC.

The rearrangement links TRBV19 to TRBJ2-2; TRBD2 aligns across 7 bases. Germline V gene lookup returns CDR1 LNHDA and CDR2 SQIVND (reference sequence). The J segment lost 4 bases and the V segment lost 3 bases, leaving 2 bases of the junction unmatched. This CDR3 comprises 14 residues. The CDR3 spells CASSIERGTGELFF. For the CDR3, the DNA is TGTGCCAGTAGTATCGAGCGGGGCACCGGGGAGCTGTTTTTT.

The chain joins TRBV28 to TRBJ2-7, with 13 bases fitting TRBD2. V trimming: 5 bases; J trimming: 0 bases; junction bases outside the gene matches: 4. The CDR3 runs 16 residues. Germline lookup yields CDR1 MDHEN and CDR2 SYDVKM. This CDR3 is CASSETSGRSSYEQYF. In DNA, the CDR3 is TGTGCCAGCAGTGAGACTAGCGGGAGGAGCTCCTACGAGCAGTACTTC.

The chain joins TRBV15 to TRBJ2-1, with 9 nucleotides matching TRBD1. The V and J ends lost 2 bases and 2 bases, in that order; junction bases with no gene match: 4. Germline V gives CDR1 LNHNV, CDR2 YYDKDF (reference sequence). CDR3 length: 16 residues. The DNA for the CDR3 is TGTGCCACCAGCAGAACCGGGACAGGGACCTACAATGAGCAGTTCTTC. This translates into CATSRTGTGTYNEQFF.